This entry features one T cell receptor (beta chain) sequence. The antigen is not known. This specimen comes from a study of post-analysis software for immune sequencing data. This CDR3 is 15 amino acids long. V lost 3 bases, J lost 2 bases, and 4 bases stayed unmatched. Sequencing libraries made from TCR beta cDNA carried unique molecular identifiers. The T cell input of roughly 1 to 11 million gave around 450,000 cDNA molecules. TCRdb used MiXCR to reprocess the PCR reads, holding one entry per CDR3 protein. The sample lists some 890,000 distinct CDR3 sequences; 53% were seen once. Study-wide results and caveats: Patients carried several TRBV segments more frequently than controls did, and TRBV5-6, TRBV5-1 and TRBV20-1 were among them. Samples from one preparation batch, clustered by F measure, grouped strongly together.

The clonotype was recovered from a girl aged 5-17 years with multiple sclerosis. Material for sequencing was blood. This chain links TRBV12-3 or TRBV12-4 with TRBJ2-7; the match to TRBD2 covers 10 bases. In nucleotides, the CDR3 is TGTGCCAGCAGTTTCACTAGCGGGGCGACCTACGAGCAGTACTTC. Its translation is CASSFTSGATYEQYF.